These 25 T cell receptor beta chains were all obtained from the same sample, sequenced in a study of cytomegalovirus exposure and HLA in healthy donors. In the PCR, 60 Vbeta and 13 Jbeta primers were used. The repertoire was sequenced with immunoSEQ multiplex PCR; TCRdb's copy has only in-frame clones and lacks some. The sample holds 200,000 or so clones, roughly 83% seen once. Sequenced material: PBMCs. The source of these receptors is a boy between 10 and 17 years old in good health and CMV-seronegative.

This chain connects TRBV18 to TRBJ2-7; D is perhaps TRBD2 (5 bases). This CDR3 has 14 residues. Deletions cut 6 bases from V and 1 base from J, with 13 bases between. Germline V gene data show CDR1 as KGHSH and CDR2 as LQKENI. The CDR3 sequence: CASSPGEGSYEQYF. In nucleotides, the CDR3 is TGTGCCAGCTCGCCCGGGGAAGGTTCCTACGAGCAGTACTTC.

This clone occurred once. The chain links TRBV5-4 to TRBJ2-5, with D tentatively TRBD1 (6 bases). V lost 4 bases, J lost 0 bases, and 13 bases lay in between. CDR3 size: 15 residues. Germline V gene lookup returns CDR1 SGHNT and CDR2 YYREEE (reference sequence). CDR3 residues: CASSPGQLNQETQYF. CDR3 DNA sequence: TGTGCCAGCAGCCCCGGACAGTTGAACCAAGAGACCCAGTACTTC.

This rearrangement joins TRBV19 to TRBJ2-7; 11 nucleotides align to TRBD2. Germline V lookup: CDR1 LNHDA, CDR2 SQIVND (reference sequence). The CDR3 runs 14 residues. After removal of 10 bases from V and 4 bases from J, the junction contained 9 bases not matched to a gene. CDR3 protein: CATSPASGGYEQYF. The CDR3 coding sequence is TGTGCCACCTCCCCGGCTAGCGGGGGGTACGAGCAGTACTTC.

The chain joins TRBV7-3 to TRBJ2-7; 8 nucleotides match TRBD1. CDR3 length: 13 residues. V dropped 10 bases and J dropped 1; count of bases not matched to a gene: 6. Germline loops: CDR1 SGHTA, CDR2 FQGTGA. The CDR3 region has the DNA TGTGCCACTTCTACAGGGGGATCCTACGAGCAGTACTTC. Amino acid sequence: CATSTGGSYEQYF.

The chain combines TRBV12-5 with TRBJ1-4; 11 bases fit TRBD1. With V trimmed by 1 base and J by 6 bases, 4 bases remained unmatched. CDR3 size: 16 residues. Germline values: CDR1 LGHNT, CDR2 FRNRAP. In DNA form, the CDR3 reads TGTGCTAGTGGTTTGGGGAGGACAGGGGGCTATGAAAAACTGTTTTTT. Its protein is CASGLGRTGGYEKLFF.

The chain uses TRBV5-6 and TRBJ2-7; tentative D call: TRBD2 (6 bases). Germline values: CDR1 SGHDT, CDR2 YYEEEE. The CDR3 is 15 residues long. Trimming took 0 bases from V and 6 from J, leaving 16 bases between them. CDR3 loop: CASSLGLVMRCEQYF. DNA of the CDR3: TGTGCCAGCAGCTTGGGACTAGTCATGCGCTGCGAGCAGTACTTC.

The V and J genes are TRBV5-8 and TRBJ2-6; TRBD2 matches at 7 bases. Germline-derived CDR1 and CDR2 are SGHTS and YDEGEE. The length of the CDR3 is 16 residues. V was pared by 2 bases and J by 1 base, with 3 bases of the junction left unmatched. The DNA for the CDR3 is TGTGCCAGCAGCTTCCAGCGGGGATCTGGGGCCAACGTCCTGACTTTC. Translation gives CASSFQRGSGANVLTF. Filled out from reference TRBV5-8 and TRBJ2-6, the complete variable domain reads EAGVTQSPTHLIKTRGQQATLRCSPISGHTSVYWYQQALGLGLQFLLWYDEGEERNRGNFPPRFSGRQFPNYSSELNVNALELEDSALYLCASSFQRGSGANVLTFGAGSRLTVL.

In DNA form, the CDR3 reads TGTGCCAGTAACTATGGAATTAGCACAGATACGCAGTATTTT. Its translation is CASNYGISTDTQYF. The chain uses TRBV19 and TRBJ2-3; D uncertain. In germline, CDR1 is LNHDA, CDR2 SQIVND (reference sequence). The length of the CDR3 is 14 residues. V was trimmed by 7 bases and J by 0 bases, leaving 11 bases between them.

This chain joins TRBV9 and TRBJ1-1; weak D call: TRBD1 (6 bases). Germline CDR1 is SGDLS and CDR2 is YYNGEE. The CDR3 loop spans 13 amino acids. Trimming removed 4 bases at V and 8 bases at J, with 15 bases between. The CDR3 DNA sequence: TGTGCCAGCAGCCTCAAGGGGGAGGGGGAAGCTTTCTTT. Translated: CASSLKGEGEAFF.

This sequence joins TRBV5-4 and TRBJ1-3, with TRBD1 matching over 7 bases. Germline lookup yields CDR1 SGHNT and CDR2 YYREEE (reference sequence). The CDR3 runs 15 residues. V dropped 2 bases and J dropped 0; count of bases not matched to a gene: 2. As DNA, the CDR3 is TGTGCCAGCAGCTTAGGGACAGCCTCTGGAAACACCATATATTTT. Its translation: CASSLGTASGNTIYF.

This sequence joins TRBV5-1 and TRBJ1-1, with TRBD1 matching 8 bases. The junction had 27 bases not matched to a gene; V was cut back by 4 bases and J by 4 bases. Germline lookup yields CDR1 SGHRS and CDR2 YFSETQ. The CDR3 length is 21 residues. In nucleotides, the CDR3 is TGCGCCAGCAGCCCATTAGGACGGGACAGGCTTCTGCTGGGGGGTGGCACTGAAGCTTTCTTT. Its protein product is CASSPLGRDRLLLGGGTEAFF.

The chain couples TRBV4-3 to TRBJ2-5; 10 bases match TRBD2. Germline CDR1 reads LGHNA; CDR2 reads YSLEER. The CDR3 is made up of 18 amino acids. V lost 3 bases, J lost 5 bases, and 15 bases stayed unmatched. CDR3 residues: CASSQGVGLAPRSETQYF. The CDR3 DNA sequence: TGCGCCAGCAGCCAGGGAGTGGGACTAGCGCCTCGGTCGGAGACCCAGTACTTC.

The CDR3 bases are TGTGCCAGCAGCTTAAGACAGGTCCAAGAGACCCAGTACTTC. Translated, it gives CASSLRQVQETQYF. The chain uses TRBV7-9 and TRBJ2-5; D may be TRBD1 (6 bases). V lost 2 bases, J lost 1 base, and 8 bases lay in between. In germline, CDR1 is SEHNR, CDR2 FQNEAQ (reference sequence). CDR3 length equals 14 residues.

This clone was seen a single time. V usage is TRBV27 and J usage is TRBJ2-1; weak D call: TRBD1 (6 bases). V gave up 6 bases and J gave up 10 bases, with 7 bases separating them. Germline V CDR1 and CDR2: MNHEY, SMNVEV (reference sequence). The CDR3 spans 10 residues. The DNA for the CDR3 is TGTGCCAGCAGGGGGGCAGAGCAGTTCTTC. Translating it yields CASRGAEQFF.

CDR3 DNA: TGTGCCAGCAGCTTAGTTCGGGCTGGGGCTCATTCACCCCTCCACTTT. Amino acids: CASSLVRAGAHSPLHF. The rearrangement joins TRBV7-2 to TRBJ1-6; TRBD1 is a possible D gene (5 bases). The germline V and J ends were trimmed by 1 base and 8 bases, with 15 bases remaining between them. The CDR3 has 16 residues. Germline lookup yields CDR1 SGHTA and CDR2 FQGNSA.

This rearrangement joins TRBV19 to TRBJ1-2; 10 positions agree with TRBD1. V was pared by 3 bases and J by 3 bases, with 7 bases of the junction left unmatched. CDR3 length: 16 amino acids. Germline V gene data show CDR1 as LNHDA and CDR2 as SQIVND (reference sequence). The CDR3 coding sequence is TGTGCCAGTAGTATTCCGATCGGACAGGGGGACTATGGCTACACCTTC. Translated: CASSIPIGQGDYGYTF.

The genes are TRBV5-1 and TRBJ1-6; the match to TRBD1 covers 7 bases. Germline V CDR1 and CDR2: SGHRS, YFSETQ. The CDR3 runs to 14 residues. V gave up 3 bases and J gave up 9 bases; unmatched junction bases: 6. Here the CDR3 reads CASSYGAGGSPLHF. CDR3 sequence (DNA): TGCGCCAGCAGCTATGGGGCAGGGGGTTCACCCCTCCACTTT.

The rearrangement joins TRBV4-3 to TRBJ2-7; D gene ambiguous. This CDR3 is 15 amino acids long. Per the germline V gene, CDR1 is LGHNA and CDR2 is YSLEER. Trimming took 1 base from V and 0 from J, leaving 10 bases between them. The CDR3 loop is CASSQGFTYSYEQYF. The DNA of the CDR3 is TGCGCCAGCAGCCAAGGGTTTACCTACTCCTACGAGCAGTACTTC.

The CDR3 coding sequence is TGTGCCAGCAGTAGGGAGGCGAAAACTTACAATGAGCAGTTCTTC. Protein sequence: CASSREAKTYNEQFF. V and J are TRBV25-1 and TRBJ2-1; possible D gene TRBD2, 6 bases. From germline, CDR1 is MGHDK and CDR2 SYGVNS. V shed 5 bases and J shed 4 bases, with 15 bases lying between them. The CDR3 contains 15 residues.

This clone was observed once. The gene calls are TRBV5-1 and TRBJ2-1; 12 bases are a match to TRBD2. Germline CDR1 reads SGHRS; CDR2 reads YFSETQ. Germline trimming cut 6 bases from V and 3 bases from J; bases unmatched to any gene: 10. CDR3 size: 17 residues. The CDR3 DNA sequence: TGCGCCAGCAACTCGGGACTAGCGGGCCGGGACTACAATGAGCAGTTCTTC. Encoded protein: CASNSGLAGRDYNEQFF.

The V gene is TRBV7-2, the J gene TRBJ1-3; no definite D call. CDR3 length: 13 residues. Germline V lookup: CDR1 SGHTA, CDR2 FQGNSA. Trimming shortened V by 1 base and J by 9 bases, and 10 bases separated the two germline ends. This chain's CDR3 is CASSLGPPSTIYF. The CDR3 bases are TGTGCCAGCAGCTTAGGGCCCCCTAGCACCATATATTTT.

The chain links TRBV7-2 to TRBJ1-1, with a tentative D call TRBD1 (6 bases). V was trimmed by 5 bases and J by 5 bases, leaving 12 bases between them. Germline CDR1 reads SGHTA; CDR2 reads FQGNSA. The CDR3 consists of 13 residues. Here the CDR3 reads CASSRAGVTEAFF. The CDR3 coding sequence is TGTGCCAGCAGCCGGGCAGGGGTAACTGAAGCTTTCTTT.

Concerning this clone: Germline and junction disagree at one end, which may indicate a read error. The chain links TRBV6-1 to TRBJ1-2; 10 positions agree with TRBD1. Germline V gene data show CDR1 as MNHNS and CDR2 as SASEGT. The CDR3 covers 13 residues. CDR3 bases: TGTGCCAGCAGTGTGACAGGGGGCCCAGATCCCCACTTC. Translation: CASSVTGGPDPHF.

The chain has TRBV13 and TRBJ2-5; TRBD2 aligns across 7 bases. V shed 5 bases, J shed 4 bases, and the junction held 10 bases outside the gene matches. The CDR3 runs 15 residues. Per the germline V gene, CDR1 is PRHDT and CDR2 is FYEKMQ (reference sequence). The CDR3 sequence: CASSPGLGSGETQYF. CDR3 nucleotides: TGTGCCAGCAGCCCAGGACTAGGTAGTGGAGAGACCCAGTACTTC. The whole variable domain, remainder taken from reference TRBV13 and TRBJ2-5, is AAGVIQSPRHLIKEKRETATLKCYPIPRHDTVYWYQQGPGQDPQFLISFYEKMQSDKGSIPDRFSAQQFSDYHSELNMSSLELGDSALYFCASSPGLGSGETQYFGPGTRLLVL.

This clone was observed once. This chain uses TRBV19 with TRBJ2-7; 9 positions agree with TRBD2. The CDR3 runs to 17 residues. J gave up 6 bases and V 7 bases, and 19 bases lay outside the gene matches. From germline, CDR1 is LNHDA and CDR2 SQIVND (reference sequence). DNA for the CDR3: TGTGCCAGTACCAGATCCGGGACTAGCAGTGGCGGGAGCGAGCAGTACTTC. This sequence encodes CASTRSGTSSGGSEQYF.